The rows below give T cell receptor beta chains drawn from one sample of a study of blood T cells in healthy people across ages. TCRdb reprocessed the 5' RACE reads via MiXCR and lists one record per CDR3 protein. The sample consists of approximately 900,000 distinct CDR3 sequences, about 48% of them appearing once. The source material was blood. Receptors originate from a man in his thirties or forties in good health. CDR3s leave out the opening cysteine and the closing phenylalanine or tryptophan. D genes are given only for firm matches. Some rows mark clone size as missing; the rest say once, few, many or name a class of expanded clone.

j_call | cdr3_length | v_call | clone_size | d_call | cdr3_aa
TRBJ2-5 | 12 | TRBV5-1 | . | . | ASSLSGTKETQY
TRBJ1-3 | 15 | TRBV7-2 | . | TRBD1 | ASSPQGGQSSGNTIY
TRBJ1-1 | 11 | TRBV5-1 | . | . | ASSLYPNTEAF
TRBJ2-3 | 12 | TRBV28 | few | . | ASSLEESTDTQY
TRBJ2-1 | 12 | TRBV7-2 | . | . | ASSLGLPNNEQF
TRBJ2-4 | 13 | TRBV27 | . | . | ASSGPPGLGGIQY
TRBJ2-7 | 11 | TRBV18 | . | . | ASSPQETYEQY
TRBJ2-7 | 12 | TRBV7-2 | . | TRBD1 | ASSPTTGPCEQY
TRBJ2-7 | 12 | TRBV5-1 | . | . | ASSLISRSYEQY
TRBJ2-3 | 13 | TRBV9 | . | TRBD2 | ASNPLAEHTDTQY
TRBJ1-1 | 12 | TRBV30 | . | . | AWSVKTENTEAF
TRBJ1-6 | 10 | TRBV20-1 | . | . | SARGPNSPLH
TRBJ2-7 | 12 | TRBV4-2 | . | . | ASSHGLNSYEQY
TRBJ2-1 | 10 | TRBV7-2 | many | . | ASSSRDNEQF
TRBJ2-5 | 12 | TRBV12-3/TRBV12-4 | once | . | ASSPGTRANEQY
TRBJ2-7 | 9 | TRBV7-2 | . | . | ASSSMYEQY
TRBJ1-6 | 13 | TRBV20-1 | few | . | SAPGQGIDNSPLH
TRBJ2-7 | 13 | TRBV15 | few | TRBD1 | ATSGGTGDPYEQY
TRBJ1-1 | 13 | TRBV13 | . | TRBD1 | ASSLTGGPNTEAF
TRBJ2-3 | 14 | TRBV7-3 | . | TRBD1 | ASSTTDRGETDTQY
TRBJ1-1 | 13 | TRBV7-2 | few | . | ASRSQNLGYTEAF
TRBJ2-4 | 12 | TRBV7-2 | . | TRBD2 | ASSPLAGVNIQY
TRBJ1-2 | 12 | TRBV6-2/TRBV6-3 | . | . | ASSYDEGLGGYT
. | 10 | TRBV11-3 | . | . | ASSSVGTEQY
TRBJ2-7 | 12 | TRBV11-2 | many | . | ASSFGVDTYEQY
TRBJ1-4 | 11 | TRBV11-2 | . | TRBD1 | ASTRDSGVKLF
TRBJ1-6 | 13 | TRBV15 | . | TRBD1 | ATSSDGTGVSSLH
TRBJ2-1 | 15 | TRBV10-3 | . | TRBD1 | AISESRSGQGGDEQF
TRBJ2-3 | 10 | TRBV10-3 | few | . | AISSGADTQY
TRBJ2-5 | 11 | TRBV5-1 | . | . | ASSFQGDETQY
TRBJ2-1 | 11 | TRBV20-1 | . | . | SATHRGANEQF
TRBJ2-3 | 12 | TRBV27 | . | . | ASSLTQGTDTQY
TRBJ2-6 | 16 | TRBV20-1 | . | TRBD1 | SAREEEQGANGASVLT
TRBJ2-1 | 14 | TRBV27 | few | . | ASSSLGSLWGGEQF
TRBJ2-4 | 13 | TRBV5-1 | once | TRBD1 | ASSLDPGQFGFQY
TRBJ2-5 | 12 | TRBV9 | once | . | ASSVDREQETQY
TRBJ2-1 | 12 | TRBV20-1 | few | . | SARQIGGYNEQF
TRBJ2-3 | 15 | TRBV7-2 | few | TRBD2 | ASSRLAGGPSTDTQY
TRBJ2-1 | 14 | TRBV6-2/TRBV6-3 | . | TRBD2 | ASSYLLETSVDEQF
TRBJ1-1 | 11 | TRBV5-1 | few | . | ASSLEGHPEAF
TRBJ2-7 | 11 | TRBV28 | . | . | ASYDPGLYEQY
TRBJ1-1 | 17 | TRBV5-1 | . | . | ASDWYRARRFPENTEAF
TRBJ1-1 | 13 | TRBV10-3 | . | TRBD1 | AISEGDRGNTEAF
TRBJ1-4 | 13 | TRBV25-1 | . | TRBD1 | ASSGTGTVNEKLF
TRBJ2-3 | 12 | TRBV12-3/TRBV12-4 | . | . | ASTLVPGADTQY
TRBJ2-7 | 12 | TRBV25-1 | . | . | ASSVPSGGYEQY
TRBJ2-3 | 13 | TRBV3-1 | . | . | ASSQPGGLTDTQY
TRBJ1-2 | 11 | TRBV6-1 | few | . | ASNGQNDYGYT
TRBJ1-4 | 13 | TRBV7-9 | . | . | ASSLVTTGNEKLF
TRBJ2-2 | 12 | TRBV29-1 | few | . | SALQTTNTGELF
TRBJ2-5 | 12 | TRBV5-1 | . | . | ASSPLGGGETQY
TRBJ2-5 | 14 | TRBV29-1 | few | . | SVEGSSRGEQETQY
TRBJ2-7 | 11 | TRBV6-1 | many | TRBD1 | ASEGQGIYEQY
TRBJ2-2 | 13 | TRBV5-1 | . | . | ASSSVTTNTGELF
TRBJ2-7 | 13 | TRBV9 | few | TRBD1 | ASSGDRDSDYEQY
TRBJ1-6 | 13 | TRBV2 | . | . | ASGLTSSYNSPLH
TRBJ2-1 | 15 | TRBV4-2 | . | . | ASSQLLVGGSYNEQF
TRBJ2-1 | 15 | TRBV11-2 | few | TRBD2 | ASSLGPSGGVGNEQF
TRBJ2-5 | 15 | TRBV7-9 | . | TRBD1 | ASSLGQGAEKQETQY
TRBJ2-7 | 15 | TRBV28 | few | TRBD2 | ASSPLGGGTISYEQY